The T cell receptor beta chain described here comes from a study of Ad26.COV2.S vaccination and SARS-CoV-2 variants. The treatment here: some 20 received Ad26.COV2.S at low or high dose, single or two shots; five or six received placebo; per-sample allocation not given. On day 63 after the first injection, vaccine and placebo recipients gave samples. The protocol was immunoSEQ multiplex PCR, while the TCRdb copy is restricted to in-frame clones and leaves out a portion. There are 510,000 or so clones in the sample; approximately 88% occur only once, and more than 10% lies in the top ten. From germline, CDR1 is ENHRY and CDR2 SYGVKD. The CDR3 totals 14 residues. J was trimmed by 0 bases and V by 11 bases; bases with no gene match: 5.

This sequence joins TRBV10-3 and TRBJ1-3, with TRBD1 matching 9 bases. The source is a person between 18 and 65 years old who received the Ad26.COV2.S COVID-19 vaccine or a placebo. The starting material was peripheral blood, obtained in a trial of Ad26.COV2.S vaccine versus placebo. The CDR3 coding sequence is TGTGCCGGACAGGGGACGTTCTCTGGAAACACCATATATTTT. Translation: CAGQGTFSGNTIYF.